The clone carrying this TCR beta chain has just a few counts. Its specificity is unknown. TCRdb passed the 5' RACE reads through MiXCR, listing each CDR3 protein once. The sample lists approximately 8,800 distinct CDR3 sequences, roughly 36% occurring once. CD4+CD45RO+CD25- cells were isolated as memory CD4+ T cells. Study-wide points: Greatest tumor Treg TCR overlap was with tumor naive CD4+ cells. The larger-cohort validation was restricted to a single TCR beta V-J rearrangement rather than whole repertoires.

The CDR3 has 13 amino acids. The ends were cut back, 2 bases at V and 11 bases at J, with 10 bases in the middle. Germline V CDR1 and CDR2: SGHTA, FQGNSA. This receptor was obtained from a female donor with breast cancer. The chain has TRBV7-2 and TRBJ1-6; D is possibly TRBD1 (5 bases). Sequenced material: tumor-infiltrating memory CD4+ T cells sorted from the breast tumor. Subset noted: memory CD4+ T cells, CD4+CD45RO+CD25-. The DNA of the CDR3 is TGTGCCAGCAGCTTACCAGGGTTGGCACCCCTCCACTTT. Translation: CASSLPGLAPLHF.